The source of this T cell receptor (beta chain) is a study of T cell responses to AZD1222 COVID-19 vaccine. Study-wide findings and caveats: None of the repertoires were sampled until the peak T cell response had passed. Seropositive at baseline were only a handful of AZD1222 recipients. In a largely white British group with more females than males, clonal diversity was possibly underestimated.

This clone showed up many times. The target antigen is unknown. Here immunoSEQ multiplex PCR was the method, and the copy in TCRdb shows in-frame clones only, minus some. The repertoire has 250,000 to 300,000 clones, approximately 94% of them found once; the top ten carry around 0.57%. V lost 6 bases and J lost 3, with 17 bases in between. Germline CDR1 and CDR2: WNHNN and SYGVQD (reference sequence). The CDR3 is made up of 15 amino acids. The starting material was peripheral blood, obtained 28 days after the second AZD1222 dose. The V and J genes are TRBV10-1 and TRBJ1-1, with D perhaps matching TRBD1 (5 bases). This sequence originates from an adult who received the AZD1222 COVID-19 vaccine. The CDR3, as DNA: TGCGCCAGCAGCCCTCGTCCCCGGGACCACACTGAAGCTTTCTTT. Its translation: CASSPRPRDHTEAFF.